This T cell receptor beta chain is drawn from a study of ipilimumab plus nivolumab after autologous stem cell transplantation. Study summary: The myeloma cohort included high-risk transplant-naive patients and patients relapsing within 3 years of a first autologous transplant. Overall study findings and caveats: The authors say TCR, Treg and microbiome findings warrant further study.

As to this clone: Antigen unknown.

The CDR3 is 14 amino acids. V dropped 3 bases and J dropped 2 bases, with 11 bases sitting between them. Germline CDR1 SNHLY, CDR2 FYNNEI. Here immunoSEQ multiplex PCR was the method, and the copy in TCRdb shows in-frame clones only, minus some. Altogether some 45,000 clones are present, roughly 84% being singletons, with the ten largest covering around 0.86%. Checkpoint therapy with ipilimumab 1 mg/kg began 14 to 28 days after transplant. The sequencing used PBMCs, collected in a trial of ipilimumab plus nivolumab as post-transplant consolidation. The sequence derives from a male donor with multiple myeloma. This chain connects TRBV2 to TRBJ2-7; perhaps TRBD1 as D (6 bases). The CDR3 here is CASSDYRAPYEQYF. The CDR3, as DNA: TGTGCCAGCAGTGACTACAGGGCCCCCTACGAGCAGTACTTC.